The 14 T cell receptor beta chains below come from one sample, sequenced in a study of Ad26.COV2.S vaccination and SARS-CoV-2 variants. Sequenced by immunoSEQ multiplex PCR; TCRdb stores in-frame clones only, minus some. Of 300,000 to 500,000 clones listed, 88% were seen once; the top ten hold roughly 3.5%. Stated treatment: roughly 19 received Ad26.COV2.S at low or high dose, single or two shots; several received placebo; per-sample allocation not given. All samples were drawn on day 63, counting from the first vaccine or placebo injection. This specimen was peripheral blood, taken in a trial of Ad26.COV2.S vaccine versus placebo. The receptors were sampled from a person between 18 and 60 years old who received the Ad26.COV2.S COVID-19 vaccine or a placebo.

The V and J genes are TRBV5-1 and TRBJ1-2; 9 bases align to TRBD1. CDR3 length: 14 amino acids. J lost 6 bases, V lost 0 bases, and 3 bases had no gene match. Germline V CDR1 and CDR2: SGHRS, YFSETQ. Here the CDR3 reads CASSLGDRENGYTF. The CDR3 nucleotides are TGCGCCAGCAGCTTGGGGGACAGGGAGAATGGCTACACCTTC.

The chain uses TRBV19 and TRBJ1-3; D is perhaps TRBD1 (5 bases). CDR1 LNHDA and CDR2 SQIVND come from the germline V gene (reference sequence). The CDR3 consists of 16 residues. Trimming shortened V by 4 bases and J by 4 bases, and 17 bases separated the two germline ends. CDR3 in amino acids: CASSRIRDAGGNTIYF. Written as DNA, the CDR3 is TGTGCCAGTAGTAGAATAAGGGACGCCGGAGGAAACACCATATATTTT.

The V gene is TRBV7-8, the J gene TRBJ2-2; D possibly matches TRBD1 or TRBD2 (6 bases each). Germline CDR1 and CDR2: SGHVS and FQNEAQ. This CDR3 spans 16 amino acids. V lost 0 bases to trimming and J lost 4 bases, with 12 bases between them. The CDR3 spells CASSLAGGGITGELFF. CDR3 in DNA: TGTGCCAGCAGCTTAGCGGGGGGCGGGATCACCGGGGAGCTGTTTTTT.

V usage is TRBV29-1 and J usage is TRBJ1-2, with TRBD1 as a possible D gene (5 bases). The length of the CDR3 is 12 residues. The germline V gene encodes CDR1 SQVTM and CDR2 ANQGSEA. The V gene lost 6 bases and the J gene lost 6 bases, with 14 bases spanning the gap. The CDR3 nucleotides are TGCAGCGTCCCATATGGGGCGGATGGCTACACCTTC. Encoded protein: CSVPYGADGYTF.

J is TRBJ2-3 and V is TRBV7-2; D is possibly TRBD2 (8 bases). V dropped 2 bases and J dropped 7 bases, with 16 bases sitting between them. This CDR3 comprises 15 residues. The germline CDR1 and CDR2 sequences are SGHTA and FQGNSA. The CDR3 sequence: CASSLSGGGWNTQYF. CDR3 DNA sequence: TGTGCCAGCAGCTTATCGGGAGGGGGCTGGAATACGCAGTATTTT.

The gene calls are TRBV10-3 and TRBJ2-6, with 7 bases aligning to TRBD2. Losses at the gene ends were 10 bases for V and 2 bases for J; bases not matched to a gene: 11. The CDR3 has 16 residues. Germline CDR1 is ENHRY and CDR2 is SYGVKD. The CDR3 region has the DNA TGTGCCACACTTGAGCGGGGTGGGACTGGGGCCAACGTCCTGACTTTC. It codes for CATLERGGTGANVLTF.

The chain has TRBV19 and TRBJ2-7; D may be TRBD1 (5 bases). This CDR3 is built from 15 residues. The V end lost 0 bases, the J end lost 3 bases, and 12 bases lay between the germline ends. Germline V CDR1 and CDR2: LNHDA, SQIVND (reference sequence). In DNA, the CDR3 is TGTGCCAGTAGTATAGACGACAGTTCGTTCTACGAGCAGTACTTC. Residues: CASSIDDSSFYEQYF.

This chain uses TRBV5-1 with TRBJ2-1; the match to TRBD2 covers 12 bases. CDR1 is SGHRS, CDR2 YFSETQ, per germline. The ends lost 3 bases at V and 8 bases at J; junction bases unmatched: 6. The CDR3 is made up of 15 amino acids. For the CDR3, the DNA is TGCGCCAGCAGCTACCGGACTAGCGGGGTCGATGAGCAGTTCTTC. Amino acids: CASSYRTSGVDEQFF.

The CDR3 DNA reads TGCGCCAGCAGAATGACAGGAAACAATGAGCAGTTCTTC. It is translated as CASRMTGNNEQFF. The genes are TRBV5-1 and TRBJ2-1; D might be TRBD1 (6 bases). The CDR3 totals 13 residues. Trimming took off 5 bases at V and 5 bases at J, with 11 bases between the two ends. Germline assignment: CDR1 SGHRS and CDR2 YFSETQ.

A note on this clone: The same CDR3 is also encoded by other DNA sequences in this sample. J is TRBJ2-7 and V is TRBV7-9; D not certain. Trimming removed 1 base from V and 0 bases from J, with 4 bases in between. The CDR3 totals 13 residues. CDR1 and CDR2 from the germline V gene are SEHNR and FQNEAQ (reference sequence). Written as DNA, the CDR3 is TGTGCCAGCAGCTTAGACAGCTCCTACGAGCAGTACTTC. Protein product: CASSLDSSYEQYF.

The CDR3 nucleotides read TGTGCCACCAGCGAAACAGGGGGGGCTGGCTATGGCTACACCTTC. It specifies CATSETGGAGYGYTF. The V and J genes are TRBV24-1 and TRBJ1-2, with 8 bases aligning to TRBD1. V was pared by 7 bases and J by 4 bases, with 10 bases of the junction left unmatched. Germline values: CDR1 KGHDR, CDR2 SFDVKD. The CDR3 sequence is 15 residues long.

The chain carries TRBV4-1 and TRBJ1-5; D gene unclear. Trimming took 4 bases from V and 1 from J, leaving 8 bases between them. Per the germline V gene, CDR1 is MGHRA and CDR2 is YSYEKL. The CDR3 totals 14 residues. In DNA, the CDR3 is TGCGCCAGCAGCCCAGGTTTCAGCAATCAGCCCCAGCATTTT. Protein sequence: CASSPGFSNQPQHF.

J is TRBJ1-1 and V is TRBV27; D is ambiguous. Deletions cut 4 bases from V and 1 base from J, with 7 bases between. The CDR3 is 13 amino acids. The germline CDR1 and CDR2 sequences are MNHEY and SMNVEV (reference sequence). CDR3 residues: CASSSLENTEAFF. The DNA of the CDR3 is TGTGCCAGCAGTTCCTTGGAGAACACTGAAGCTTTCTTT.

The chain is built from TRBV5-1 and TRBJ2-1; no clear D. V lost 3 bases and J lost 4, with 14 bases in between. The CDR3 is 15 amino acids. CDR1 and CDR2 from the germline V gene are SGHRS and YFSETQ. CDR3: CASSSPPYGYNEQFF. In nucleotides, the CDR3 is TGCGCCAGCAGCTCCCCCCCCTACGGTTACAATGAGCAGTTCTTC.